The rows below give T cell receptor beta chains drawn from one sample of a study of blood T cell repertoires in COVID-19. TCRdb's table, derived via immunoSEQ multiplex PCR, lists solely in-frame clones and lacks some. Among tens of thousands of clones listed, approximately 80% were seen once. Sample: peripheral blood. The source is a man aged 45 to 65 with acute or convalescent COVID-19. Each CDR3 is given with its conserved first and last residue. The order of the fields is V gene, clone size, D gene, J gene, CDR3 protein, CDR3 DNA. The D gene is left open where the match is weak. Clone size is stated in some rows and not others, as once, few, many or a class when expanded.

v_gene: TRBV30; abundance: -; d_gene: TRBD1; j_gene: TRBJ2-2; CDR3aa: CAWSGTGVTGELFF; CDR3nt: TGTGCCTGGAGCGGGACAGGGGTCACCGGGGAGCTGTTTTTT
v_gene: TRBV5-6; abundance: -; d_gene: -; j_gene: TRBJ2-6; CDR3aa: CASSSTHDRSSGANVLTF; CDR3nt: TGTGCCAGCAGCTCAACCCACGACAGGAGCTCTGGGGCCAACGTCCTGACTTTC
v_gene: TRBV9; abundance: -; d_gene: -; j_gene: TRBJ2-7; CDR3aa: CASSVDEVHEQYF; CDR3nt: TGTGCCAGCAGCGTAGACGAGGTGCACGAGCAGTACTTC
v_gene: TRBV28; abundance: -; d_gene: -; j_gene: TRBJ2-1; CDR3aa: CASSLSGLLNNEQFF; CDR3nt: TGTGCCAGCAGTTTATCGGGTCTACTGAACAATGAGCAGTTCTTC
v_gene: TRBV5-6; abundance: -; d_gene: -; j_gene: TRBJ2-7; CDR3aa: CASSPFRAVYEQYF; CDR3nt: TGTGCCAGCAGCCCCTTTCGTGCGGTTTACGAGCAGTACTTC
v_gene: TRBV30; abundance: -; d_gene: TRBD1; j_gene: TRBJ1-6; CDR3aa: CAWRSTGTGLSPLHF; CDR3nt: TGTGCCTGGAGGTCGACCGGGACAGGTCTTTCACCCCTCCACTTT
v_gene: TRBV18; abundance: once; d_gene: -; j_gene: TRBJ2-7; CDR3aa: CASSPPDRSGFYEQYF; CDR3nt: TGTGCCAGCTCACCCCCGGACAGATCAGGATTCTACGAGCAGTACTTC
v_gene: TRBV4-1; abundance: -; d_gene: -; j_gene: TRBJ1-3; CDR3aa: CASSQDPSVGNTIYF; CDR3nt: TGCGCCAGCAGCCAGGATCCGAGCGTTGGAAACACCATATATTTT
v_gene: TRBV5-6; abundance: -; d_gene: TRBD2; j_gene: TRBJ2-5; CDR3aa: CASRRLKEREVLAQYF; CDR3nt: TGTGCCAGCAGACGCCTCAAAGAGCGGGAGGTCCTCGCCCAGTACTTC
v_gene: TRBV19; abundance: -; d_gene: -; j_gene: TRBJ1-5; CDR3aa: CASSPDTNSNQPQHF; CDR3nt: TGTGCCAGTAGTCCGGACACGAATAGCAATCAGCCCCAGCATTTT
v_gene: TRBV12-3/TRBV12-4; abundance: -; d_gene: TRBD1; j_gene: TRBJ1-2; CDR3aa: CASSRQGSYGYTF; CDR3nt: TGTGCCAGCAGCCGACAGGGGAGTTATGGCTACACCTTC
v_gene: TRBV3-1/TRBV3-2; abundance: -; d_gene: -; j_gene: TRBJ1-4; CDR3aa: CASSPLMEGHEKLFF; CDR3nt: TGTGCCAGCAGCCCTCTTATGGAGGGACATGAAAAACTGTTTTTT
v_gene: TRBV2; abundance: -; d_gene: -; j_gene: TRBJ1-3; CDR3aa: CASSEGGGPNSGNTIYF; CDR3nt: TGTGCCAGCAGTGAAGGGGGGGGGCCTAACTCTGGAAACACCATATATTTT
v_gene: TRBV7-2; abundance: -; d_gene: -; j_gene: TRBJ2-7; CDR3aa: CASSTATNYPGEQYF; CDR3nt: TGTGCCAGCAGCACCGCGACGAATTACCCGGGGGAGCAGTACTTC
v_gene: TRBV9; abundance: -; d_gene: TRBD1; j_gene: TRBJ1-1; CDR3aa: CASSDGQGGTEAFF; CDR3nt: TGTGCCAGCAGCGACGGACAGGGAGGCACTGAAGCTTTCTTT
v_gene: TRBV19; abundance: -; d_gene: -; j_gene: TRBJ1-2; CDR3aa: CASSMSPDNYGYTF; CDR3nt: TGTGCCAGTAGTATGTCCCCAGATAACTATGGCTACACCTTC
v_gene: TRBV7-9; abundance: many; d_gene: -; j_gene: TRBJ2-7; CDR3aa: CASSLSGNEQYF; CDR3nt: TGTGCCAGCAGCTTAAGCGGCAACGAGCAGTACTTC
v_gene: TRBV6-5; abundance: few; d_gene: -; j_gene: TRBJ1-1; CDR3aa: CASSVSGEGNTEAFF; CDR3nt: TGTGCCAGCAGCGTTAGCGGGGAAGGGAACACTGAAGCTTTCTTT
v_gene: TRBV5-1; abundance: -; d_gene: -; j_gene: TRBJ2-7; CDR3aa: CASSYTGKEQYF; CDR3nt: TGCGCCAGCAGCTATACAGGCAAAGAGCAGTACTTC
v_gene: TRBV5-6; abundance: -; d_gene: -; j_gene: TRBJ1-2; CDR3aa: CASSLQGFHYGYTF; CDR3nt: TGTGCCAGCAGCTTACAGGGTTTTCACTATGGCTACACCTTC
v_gene: TRBV11-2; abundance: -; d_gene: TRBD2; j_gene: TRBJ2-3; CDR3aa: CASSYTSGGLGVPDTQYF; CDR3nt: TGTGCCAGCAGCTATACTAGCGGGGGGCTGGGGGTGCCAGATACGCAGTATTTT
v_gene: TRBV7-2; abundance: -; d_gene: -; j_gene: TRBJ1-2; CDR3aa: CASSLRGRVDGGYTF; CDR3nt: TGTGCCAGCAGCTTAAGGGGCAGGGTTGACGGTGGCTACACCTTC
v_gene: TRBV11-2; abundance: -; d_gene: TRBD1; j_gene: TRBJ2-7; CDR3aa: CASSLAPGTGPYEQYF; CDR3nt: TGTGCCAGCAGCTTGGCCCCCGGGACAGGTCCCTACGAGCAGTACTTC
v_gene: TRBV3-1/TRBV3-2; abundance: once; d_gene: TRBD1; j_gene: TRBJ1-2; CDR3aa: CASSRGQGAKNAGYTF; CDR3nt: TGTGCCAGCAGCCGGGGACAGGGGGCAAAAAATGCTGGCTACACCTTC
v_gene: TRBV6-1; abundance: -; d_gene: TRBD2; j_gene: TRBJ2-3; CDR3aa: CASSEASAASGSFFPQYF; CDR3nt: TGTGCCAGCAGTGAAGCCTCAGCGGCTAGCGGGAGTTTTTTCCCGCAGTATTTT
v_gene: TRBV25-1; abundance: -; d_gene: TRBD1; j_gene: TRBJ2-7; CDR3aa: CASSGQVRTGAHEQYF; CDR3nt: TGTGCCAGCAGTGGGCAGGTCCGGACAGGGGCCCACGAGCAGTACTTC
v_gene: TRBV2; abundance: -; d_gene: -; j_gene: TRBJ1-5; CDR3aa: CASSELGQSNQPQHF; CDR3nt: TGTGCCAGCAGTGAACTAGGACAGTCGAATCAGCCCCAGCATTTT
v_gene: TRBV7-3; abundance: -; d_gene: -; j_gene: TRBJ2-1; CDR3aa: CASSPRLTSYNEQFF; CDR3nt: TGTGCCAGCAGCCCTCGACTGACCTCCTACAATGAGCAGTTCTTC
v_gene: TRBV5-5; abundance: -; d_gene: -; j_gene: TRBJ1-2; CDR3aa: CASSLDQGRAGYTF; CDR3nt: TGTGCCAGCAGCCTAGATCAGGGGAGGGCTGGCTACACCTTC
v_gene: TRBV7-2; abundance: once; d_gene: -; j_gene: TRBJ2-2; CDR3aa: CASSLVTGPFGELFF; CDR3nt: TGTGCCAGCAGCTTAGTAACAGGACCTTTTGGGGAGCTGTTTTTT
v_gene: TRBV2; abundance: -; d_gene: TRBD2; j_gene: TRBJ2-1; CDR3aa: CASSDLRGGFNEQFF; CDR3nt: TGTGCCAGCAGTGATTTGCGGGGGGGATTCAATGAGCAGTTCTTC
v_gene: TRBV7-8; abundance: -; d_gene: TRBD2; j_gene: TRBJ2-2; CDR3aa: CASSQAGGWTGELFF; CDR3nt: TGTGCCAGCAGCCAAGCGGGGGGTTGGACCGGGGAGCTGTTTTTT
v_gene: TRBV6-5; abundance: -; d_gene: -; j_gene: TRBJ2-3; CDR3aa: CASRPLGPSTDTQYF; CDR3nt: TGTGCCAGCAGACCCTTGGGGCCGAGCACAGATACGCAGTATTTT
v_gene: TRBV6-5; abundance: -; d_gene: -; j_gene: TRBJ1-5; CDR3aa: CASRIGVQPQHF; CDR3nt: TGTGCCAGCCGTATAGGGGTTCAGCCCCAGCATTTT
v_gene: TRBV29-1; abundance: -; d_gene: TRBD1; j_gene: TRBJ1-2; CDR3aa: CSVPVTGGNYGYTF; CDR3nt: TGCAGCGTCCCAGTGACAGGGGGTAACTATGGCTACACCTTC
v_gene: TRBV27; abundance: -; d_gene: -; j_gene: TRBJ2-1; CDR3aa: CASSRADYQDEQFF; CDR3nt: TGTGCCAGCAGTCGGGCAGACTATCAGGATGAGCAGTTCTTC
v_gene: TRBV11-2; abundance: -; d_gene: TRBD2; j_gene: TRBJ2-3; CDR3aa: CASSLVLSGGKRDTQYF; CDR3nt: TGTGCCAGCAGCTTAGTTTTGTCGGGGGGGAAACGAGATACGCAGTATTTT
v_gene: TRBV28; abundance: -; d_gene: -; j_gene: TRBJ1-4; CDR3aa: CGARYNEKLFF; CDR3nt: TGTGGGGCCAGATACAATGAAAAACTGTTTTTT
v_gene: TRBV4-3; abundance: -; d_gene: -; j_gene: TRBJ1-2; CDR3aa: CASSQEGSGSGGYTF; CDR3nt: TGCGCCAGCAGCCAAGAGGGCTCGGGATCCGGTGGCTACACCTTC
v_gene: TRBV4-1; abundance: -; d_gene: TRBD2; j_gene: TRBJ2-7; CDR3aa: CASSQGLAGVFPHEQYF; CDR3nt: TGCGCCAGCAGCCAGGGACTAGCGGGAGTTTTCCCCCACGAGCAGTACTTC
v_gene: TRBV27; abundance: -; d_gene: -; j_gene: TRBJ1-1; CDR3aa: CASSQAGLKNTEAFF; CDR3nt: TGTGCCAGCAGCCAAGCTGGACTGAAGAACACTGAAGCTTTCTTT
v_gene: TRBV29-1; abundance: -; d_gene: TRBD2; j_gene: TRBJ2-1; CDR3aa: CSVLRDYHYNEQFF; CDR3nt: TGCAGCGTTTTAAGGGACTACCACTACAATGAGCAGTTCTTC
v_gene: TRBV4-3; abundance: -; d_gene: -; j_gene: TRBJ1-2; CDR3aa: CASSQDAGAAGGYTF; CDR3nt: TGCGCCAGCAGCCAAGATGCAGGGGCCGCCGGCGGCTACACCTTC
v_gene: TRBV4-3; abundance: -; d_gene: TRBD2; j_gene: TRBJ2-3; CDR3aa: CASSQDSGGRVDTQYF; CDR3nt: TGCGCCAGCAGCCAAGATTCGGGGGGGAGGGTAGATACGCAGTATTTT
v_gene: TRBV19; abundance: -; d_gene: -; j_gene: TRBJ2-3; CDR3aa: CASSIVAASTDTQYF; CDR3nt: TGTGCCAGTAGTATTGTAGCGGCTAGCACAGATACGCAGTATTTT
v_gene: TRBV9; abundance: -; d_gene: -; j_gene: TRBJ2-1; CDR3aa: CASSVDRGEQFF; CDR3nt: TGTGCCAGCAGCGTAGACCGCGGTGAGCAGTTCTTC
v_gene: TRBV5-1; abundance: -; d_gene: TRBD1; j_gene: TRBJ1-3; CDR3aa: CASSVDGTGPGNTIYF; CDR3nt: TGCGCCAGCAGCGTGGATGGGACAGGGCCTGGAAACACCATATATTTT
v_gene: TRBV10-3; abundance: -; d_gene: -; j_gene: TRBJ1-1; CDR3aa: CAISDIYGESFMNTEAFF; CDR3nt: TGTGCCATCAGTGATATTTACGGAGAGAGTTTCATGAACACTGAAGCTTTCTTT
v_gene: TRBV3-1/TRBV3-2; abundance: -; d_gene: -; j_gene: TRBJ2-2; CDR3aa: CASSPGGGLNTGELFF; CDR3nt: TGTGCCAGCAGCCCTGGGGGCGGGTTGAACACCGGGGAGCTGTTTTTT
v_gene: TRBV29-1; abundance: -; d_gene: TRBD1; j_gene: TRBJ2-2; CDR3aa: CSVGQGSTGELFF; CDR3nt: TGCAGCGTTGGACAGGGGAGCACCGGGGAGCTGTTTTTT
v_gene: TRBV6-5; abundance: -; d_gene: -; j_gene: TRBJ1-2; CDR3aa: CASNRDNNYGYTF; CDR3nt: TGTGCCAGCAACCGGGACAATAACTATGGCTACACCTTC